Below are 17 T cell receptor beta chains sequenced from a single sample in a study of T cell repertoires in cytomegalovirus infection. TCRdb used MiXCR to reprocess the reads, holding one entry per CDR3 protein. The sample yields approximately 500,000 distinct CDR3 sequences, 16% seen once. The source material was CD8+ T cells from PBMCs. These receptors were taken from a human donor in good health (CMV status not recorded). Some clones in this sample may be carry-over from other donors' samples.

This clonotype was seen ten or more times. The chain uses TRBV11-2 and TRBJ2-7; D is unclear. CDR3 length: 14 residues. Per germline, CDR1 SGHAT and CDR2 FQNNGV. Deletions cut 4 bases from V and 3 bases from J, with 13 bases between. CDR3 in amino acids: CASSSSTTHYEQYF. The CDR3 coding sequence is TGTGCCAGCAGCTCCTCAACTACTCACTACGAGCAGTACTTC.

The sample holds many counts of this clonotype. The gene calls are TRBV7-9 and TRBJ2-7, with a weak D call TRBD1 (6 bases). This CDR3 contains 13 residues. Germline V CDR1 and CDR2: SEHNR, FQNEAQ (reference sequence). V was pared by 3 bases and J by 3 bases, with 9 bases between. The CDR3 loop is CASSFGDNYEQYF. CDR3 in DNA: TGTGCCAGCAGCTTCGGGGACAACTACGAGCAGTACTTC.

This clonotype was found many times. The DNA for the CDR3 is TGTGCCAGCAGCTTAAGCAAGACAGGGGGCATTGTATACGAGCAGTACTTC. Its protein product is CASSLSKTGGIVYEQYF. This sequence joins TRBV7-2 and TRBJ2-7, with 10 nucleotides matching TRBD1. CDR3 length equals 17 residues. The V gene end was trimmed by 2 bases and the J gene end by 4 bases; junction bases not matched to a gene: 11. Germline CDR1 SGHTA, CDR2 FQGNSA.

In its sample, this clonotype was seen many times. The chain combines TRBV12-3 or TRBV12-4 with TRBJ2-5, with 15 positions matching TRBD2. There are 16 residues in the CDR3. V shed 5 bases and J 3 bases; nucleotides not matched to a gene: 4. This chain's CDR3 is CASSRTSGRAKETQYF. CDR3 sequence (DNA): TGTGCCAGCAGTCGGACTAGCGGGAGGGCCAAAGAGACCCAGTACTTC.

This clonotype was seen at least ten times. This chain joins TRBV7-9 and TRBJ2-6; TRBD2 might be the D (5 bases). The CDR3 is 19 amino acids. Trimming stripped 5 bases from V and 1 base from J, with 21 bases between. CDR1 is SEHNR, CDR2 FQNEAQ, per germline (reference sequence). The CDR3 DNA is TGTGCCAGCAGCCCGCTTGCCGGGGAGAGTTCGTCTGGGGCCAACGTCCTGACTTTC. Amino acids: CASSPLAGESSSGANVLTF.

This clonotype was counted many times. This chain connects TRBV7-9 to TRBJ2-1; 7 nucleotides line up with TRBD2. The CDR3 covers 15 residues. The V gene's germline CDR1 is SEHNR and CDR2 FQNEAQ (reference sequence). Trimming cost V 5 bases and J 8 bases; bases outside gene matches: 12. The CDR3 DNA reads TGTGCCAGCAGCGAGGAGCGGGGCTCCACCGATGAGCAGTTCTTC. The encoded protein is CASSEERGSTDEQFF. Full variable domain (outside the CDR3, taken from reference TRBV7-9 and TRBJ2-1): DTGVSQNPRHKITKRGQNVTFRCDPISEHNRLYWYRQTLGQGPEFLTYFQNEAQLEKSRLLSDRFSAERPKGSFSTLEIQRTEQGDSAMYLCASSEERGSTDEQFFGPGTRLTVL.

The chain employs TRBV7-2 and TRBJ1-4; D is unresolved. Germline V gives CDR1 SGHTA, CDR2 FQGNSA. This CDR3 contains 15 residues. Trimming took 5 bases from V and 13 from J, leaving 23 bases between them. CDR3 residues: CASSPRTATNELLFF. In DNA form, the CDR3 reads TGTGCCAGCAGCCCCAGGACCGCAACTAATGAATTACTGTTTTTT.

The chain recombines TRBV6-1 with TRBJ2-7, with TRBD1 identical over 7 bases. Germline values: CDR1 MNHNS, CDR2 SASEGT. The CDR3 covers 15 residues. V shed 1 base, J shed 4 bases, and the junction held 7 bases outside the gene matches. CDR3 sequence (DNA): TGTGCCAGCAGTGAAGATCGGCAGGGGGTTTACGAGCAGTACTTC. Residues: CASSEDRQGVYEQYF.

This chain connects TRBV7-9 to TRBJ1-5; a weak D match, TRBD1 (5 bases). The CDR3 sequence is 16 residues long. The germline gives CDR1 SEHNR, CDR2 FQNEAQ (reference sequence). V gave up 0 bases and J gave up 0 bases, with 9 bases separating them. The CDR3 protein is CASSLAGTYSNQPQHF. CDR3 DNA: TGTGCCAGCAGCTTAGCCGGGACGTATAGCAATCAGCCCCAGCATTTT.

Only a few counts were recorded for this clonotype. The V and J genes are TRBV5-1 and TRBJ2-5, with TRBD1 identical over 10 bases. J was trimmed by 1 base and V by 2 bases; bases with no gene match: 5. CDR3 length: 16 amino acids. From germline, CDR1 is SGHRS and CDR2 YFSETQ. CDR3 DNA: TGCGCCAGCAGCTTATACGGGACAGGGGTCCAAGAGACCCAGTACTTC. It codes for CASSLYGTGVQETQYF.

This chain connects TRBV4-1 to TRBJ2-7, with TRBD2 matching over 7 bases. Germline V gene lookup returns CDR1 MGHRA and CDR2 YSYEKL. The CDR3 totals 15 residues. The V gene end was trimmed by 1 base and the J gene end by 2 bases; junction bases not matched to a gene: 5. In DNA, the CDR3 is TGCGCCAGCAGCCAAGGATCTAGCGGAGCCTACGAGCAGTACTTC. Its translation: CASSQGSSGAYEQYF.

This chain joins TRBV10-3 and TRBJ1-5; TRBD1 might be the D (6 bases). Germline assignment: CDR1 ENHRY and CDR2 SYGVKD. V gave up 10 bases and J gave up 4 bases, with 14 bases separating them. The CDR3 contains 13 residues. The CDR3 DNA follows: TGTGCCACCCACCAACAGGGAAATCAGCCCCAGCATTTT. It encodes CATHQQGNQPQHF.

The V gene is TRBV2, the J gene TRBJ1-1; D is unclear. The CDR3 length is 13 residues. Germline CDR1 reads SNHLY; CDR2 reads FYNNEI. Trimming pared 2 bases from V and 1 base from J, leaving 5 bases between. The CDR3 coding sequence is TGTGCCAGCAGTGAATTGGGGAACACTGAAGCTTTCTTT. Its translation: CASSELGNTEAFF.

The chain recombines TRBV2 with TRBJ1-1, with unresolved D. V lost 2 bases and J 11 bases, leaving 15 bases between the germline ends. Germline CDR1 SNHLY, CDR2 FYNNEI. CDR3 length: 13 residues. The DNA of the CDR3 is TGTGCCAGCAGTGAACCACCCCCGGTCGGGGCTTTCTTT. Its translation: CASSEPPPVGAFF. Using reference TRBV2 and TRBJ1-1 for the parts outside the CDR3, the full variable domain is EPEVTQTPSHQVTQMGQEVILRCVPISNHLYFYWYRQILGQKVEFLVSFYNNEISEKSEIFDDQFSVERPDGSNFTLKIRSTKLEDSAMYFCASSEPPPVGAFFGQGTRLTVV.

V and J are TRBV7-9 and TRBJ2-7; D not resolved. V lost 1 base and J 2 bases, leaving 12 bases between the germline ends. Per the germline V gene, CDR1 is SEHNR and CDR2 is FQNEAQ (reference sequence). CDR3 length: 15 residues. As DNA, the CDR3 is TGTGCCAGCAGCTTAGGGCAGGTTACCCCCTACGAGCAGTACTTC. Translation: CASSLGQVTPYEQYF.

This clonotype was observed at least ten times. The CDR3 loop is CASSSQGAGVGELFF. The CDR3 nucleotides are TGTGCCAGCAGCTCACAGGGGGCCGGGGTCGGGGAGCTGTTTTTT. V and J are TRBV7-8 and TRBJ2-2; TRBD1 agrees at 9 bases. Per germline, CDR1 SGHVS and CDR2 FQNEAQ. The CDR3 is 15 amino acids. After removal of 4 bases from V and 7 bases from J, the junction contained 7 bases not matched to a gene. The entire variable domain, with the rest obtained from reference TRBV7-8 and TRBJ2-2, is as follows: GAGVSQSPRYKVAKRGQDVALRCDPISGHVSLFWYQQALGQGPEFLTYFQNEAQLDKSGLPSDRFFAERPEGSVSTLKIQRTQQEDSAVYLCASSSQGAGVGELFFGEGSRLTVL.

At least ten counts were recorded for this clonotype. The chain couples TRBV11-2 to TRBJ2-6; a weak D match, TRBD2 (5 bases). Germline V gives CDR1 SGHAT, CDR2 FQNNGV. The CDR3 totals 16 residues. Trimming left V 4 bases short and J 0 bases short, with 10 bases between. The CDR3 DNA reads as TGTGCCAGCAGCTCGGACGAGGGCTCTGGGGCCAACGTCCTGACTTTC. Encoded protein: CASSSDEGSGANVLTF.